This passage covers 30 T cell receptor beta chains from one sample sequenced in a study of cytomegalovirus exposure and HLA in healthy donors. TCRdb's table, derived via immunoSEQ multiplex PCR, lists solely in-frame clones and lacks some. The sample lists around 140,000 clones, approximately 94% occurring once. The specimen was PBMCs. Receptors were obtained from a man between 18 and 29 years old in good health and CMV-seropositive.

The rearrangement links TRBV6-1 to TRBJ2-7, with D hard to call. The CDR3 length is 12 residues. With 10 bases removed from V and 2 bases from J, the gap between germline ends came to 12 bases. Germline V gene data show CDR1 as MNHNS and CDR2 as SASEGT. The CDR3 loop reads CATWASAYEQYF. The CDR3, as DNA: TGTGCCACCTGGGCCTCGGCCTACGAGCAGTACTTC.

The chain combines TRBV18 with TRBJ2-7; the match to TRBD1 covers 10 bases. The CDR3 length is 15 residues. From germline, CDR1 is KGHSH and CDR2 LQKENI. J was trimmed by 3 bases and V by 1 base; bases with no gene match: 3. CDR3: CASSPRQGARYEQYF. Written as DNA, the CDR3 is TGTGCCAGCTCACCACGACAGGGGGCCCGCTACGAGCAGTACTTC.

The rearrangement uses TRBV27 and TRBJ2-7, with D maybe TRBD1 (6 bases). Germline V CDR1 and CDR2: MNHEY, SMNVEV (reference sequence). Trimming left V 2 bases short and J 0 bases short, with 14 bases between. The CDR3 totals 16 residues. For the CDR3, the DNA is TGTGCCAGCAGTTTAGCCCTCGGGACATTCTCCTACGAGCAGTACTTC. This sequence encodes CASSLALGTFSYEQYF.

The chain has TRBV7-9 and TRBJ2-7; a weak D match, TRBD2 (7 bases). With 5 bases removed from V and 6 bases from J, the gap between germline ends came to 20 bases. The CDR3 spans 15 residues. From germline, CDR1 is SEHNR and CDR2 FQNEAQ (reference sequence). The CDR3: CASSRSGAGAGEQYF. CDR3 nucleotides: TGTGCCAGCAGCAGGAGCGGCGCGGGGGCAGGCGAGCAGTACTTC.

The rearrangement joins TRBV5-1 to TRBJ1-2, with D tentatively TRBD1 (5 bases). Trimming stripped 3 bases from V and 3 bases from J, with 15 bases between. There are 15 residues in the CDR3. Germline assignment: CDR1 SGHRS and CDR2 YFSETQ. The CDR3 region has the DNA TGCGCCAGCAGCTATTCAGGGTGGGAGGACTATGGCTACACCTTC. Its translation is CASSYSGWEDYGYTF.

V is TRBV5-1 and J is TRBJ2-1; 7 positions agree with TRBD1. The J segment lost 8 bases and the V segment lost 0 bases, leaving 11 bases of the junction unmatched. Germline loops: CDR1 SGHRS, CDR2 YFSETQ. The CDR3 contains 16 residues. Here the CDR3 reads CASSLVPGQSFHEQFF. For the CDR3, the DNA is TGCGCCAGCAGCTTGGTCCCGGGACAGTCTTTCCATGAGCAGTTCTTC. The entire variable domain, with the rest obtained from reference TRBV5-1 and TRBJ2-1, is as follows: KAGVTQTPRYLIKTRGQQVTLSCSPISGHRSVSWYQQTPGQGLQFLFEYFSETQRNKGNFPGRFSGRQFSNSRSEMNVSTLELGDSALYLCASSLVPGQSFHEQFFGPGTRLTVL.

This chain connects TRBV7-9 to TRBJ2-1; the D gene is possibly TRBD1 (6 bases). The length of the CDR3 is 18 residues. V dropped 4 bases and J dropped 4 bases, with 23 bases sitting between them. Germline CDR1 is SEHNR and CDR2 is FQNEAQ (reference sequence). The CDR3 region is CASSSGERVGSVYNEQFF. Here the CDR3 DNA reads TGTGCCAGCAGCTCAGGGGAGAGGGTGGGGAGTGTTTACAATGAGCAGTTCTTC.

This sequence joins TRBV10-2 and TRBJ2-1; maybe TRBD2 (5 bases). V was shortened by 6 bases and J by 10 bases, with 16 bases between the two germline ends. This CDR3 has 13 residues. Germline CDR1 is WSHSY and CDR2 is SAAADI. The CDR3 spells CASRVDYSYEQFF. CDR3 bases: TGCGCCAGCAGGGTCGACTATTCCTACGAGCAGTTCTTC.

The rearrangement joins TRBV9 to TRBJ2-3, with a possible D match to TRBD2 (7 bases). The length of the CDR3 is 16 residues. Germline CDR1 and CDR2: SGDLS and YYNGEE. Trimming removed 2 bases from V and 5 bases from J, with 18 bases in between. The CDR3 sequence: CASSVGGAFGVDTQYF. The CDR3 DNA reads as TGTGCCAGCAGCGTTGGGGGGGCTTTCGGAGTAGATACGCAGTATTTT. Using reference TRBV9 and TRBJ2-3 for the parts outside the CDR3, the full variable domain is DSGVTQTPKHLITATGQRVTLRCSPRSGDLSVYWYQQSLDQGLQFLIQYYNGEERAKGNILERFSAQQFPDLHSELNLSSLELGDSALYFCASSVGGAFGVDTQYFGPGTRLTVL.

This chain connects TRBV18 to TRBJ2-5; D possibly corresponds to TRBD1 (5 bases). The germline CDR1 and CDR2 sequences are KGHSH and LQKENI. V lost 4 bases and J lost 5, with 5 bases in between. The CDR3 is made up of 11 amino acids. CDR3 DNA sequence: TGTGCCAGCTCACAGGGGGAGACCCAGTACTTC. Residues: CASSQGETQYF.

V is TRBV15 and J is TRBJ1-2; tentatively, D is TRBD1 (5 bases). CDR3 size: 15 residues. The V gene lost 3 bases and the J gene lost 1 base, with 12 bases spanning the gap. Germline CDR1 and CDR2: LNHNV and YYDKDF (reference sequence). In nucleotides, the CDR3 is TGTGCCACCAGCAGGTTACCAGGGAATAACTATGGCTACACCTTC. This codes for CATSRLPGNNYGYTF.

This sequence joins TRBV28 and TRBJ2-6; tentatively, D is TRBD1 (7 bases). V lost 4 bases, J lost 1 base, and 11 bases lay in between. The germline gives CDR1 MDHEN, CDR2 SYDVKM. This CDR3 is built from 16 residues. The CDR3 DNA reads as TGTGCCAGCAGTTCCCCAGGGGGGTCTGGGGCCAACGTCCTGACTTTC. This sequence encodes CASSSPGGSGANVLTF.

This chain connects TRBV27 to TRBJ2-1; D is ambiguous. The ends were cut back, 3 bases at V and 0 bases at J, with 6 bases in the middle. Germline loops: CDR1 MNHEY, CDR2 SMNVEV (reference sequence). The CDR3 extends over 14 amino acids. For the CDR3, the DNA is TGTGCCAGCAGTTTGATGAGCTCCTACAATGAGCAGTTCTTC. Translation: CASSLMSSYNEQFF.

The chain recombines TRBV29-1 with TRBJ1-1, with TRBD1 matching 7 bases. Germline CDR1 SQVTM, CDR2 ANQGSEA. There are 12 residues in the CDR3. The trim removed 5 bases at V and 7 bases at J, leaving 7 bases unmatched. In DNA, the CDR3 is TGCAGCGTTCGGACAGGCGGCATTGAAGCTTTCTTT. Translation gives CSVRTGGIEAFF.

CDR3 residues: CASSPRTGWDEQFF. Here the CDR3 DNA reads TGTGCCAGCAGCCCTCGGACAGGGTGGGATGAGCAGTTCTTC. V is TRBV7-9 and J is TRBJ2-1; 8 bases agree with TRBD1. Per germline, CDR1 SEHNR and CDR2 FQNEAQ (reference sequence). V was pared by 5 bases and J by 8 bases, with 8 bases of the junction left unmatched. The CDR3 covers 14 residues.

The rearrangement joins TRBV15 to TRBJ2-2, with 9 bases aligning to TRBD1. V lost 8 bases, J lost 6 bases, and 7 bases stayed unmatched. The CDR3 spans 14 residues. The V gene's germline CDR1 is LNHNV and CDR2 YYDKDF (reference sequence). CDR3 protein: CATSDRGSSGELFF. The CDR3 region has the DNA TGTGCCACCTCGGACAGGGGCAGTTCCGGGGAGCTGTTTTTT.

The chain has TRBV6-5 and TRBJ2-1, with 9 bases identical to TRBD2. Germline V gene lookup returns CDR1 MNHEY and CDR2 SVGAGI. The CDR3 sequence is 14 residues long. Trimming cost V 2 bases and J 9 bases; bases outside gene matches: 5. In DNA form, the CDR3 reads TGTGCCAGCAGTTACGCGGGAGGGCGGGCTGAGCAGTTCTTC. Its protein product is CASSYAGGRAEQFF.

The chain links TRBV14 to TRBJ2-5; possible D gene TRBD1, 5 bases. CDR3 length equals 15 residues. Germline assignment: CDR1 SGHDN and CDR2 FVKESK. Trimming took 1 base from V and 3 from J, leaving 12 bases between them. For the CDR3, the DNA is TGTGCCAGCAGCCAAGCTACAGCCAGGGAAGAGACCCAGTACTTC. Its protein is CASSQATAREETQYF.

V is TRBV7-2 and J is TRBJ2-2; the D is unclear. Germline V CDR1 and CDR2: SGHTA, FQGNSA. Deletions cut 5 bases from V and 3 bases from J, with 7 bases between. This CDR3 has 13 amino acids. The CDR3 loop is CASSPVHTGELFF. As DNA, the CDR3 is TGTGCCAGCAGCCCCGTCCACACCGGGGAGCTGTTTTTT.

The V gene is TRBV6-6, the J gene TRBJ2-3; TRBD2 matches at 10 bases. CDR1 is MNHNY, CDR2 SVGAGI, per germline (reference sequence). The V gene end was trimmed by 2 bases and the J gene end by 6 bases; junction bases not matched to a gene: 5. This CDR3 spans 15 amino acids. The CDR3 DNA reads as TGTGCCAGCAGTTACAGTAGCGGGAGGATGGATACGCAGTATTTT. Translating it yields CASSYSSGRMDTQYF.

The chain is built from TRBV6-4 and TRBJ2-2; a weak D match, TRBD2 (6 bases). The CDR3 spans 16 residues. Trimming left V 5 bases short and J 1 base short, with 14 bases between. CDR1 is MRHNA and CDR2 is SNTAGT in the germline V gene. The CDR3 region is CASSRSSGVNTGELFF. CDR3 coding DNA: TGTGCCAGCAGTAGGTCATCGGGGGTGAACACCGGGGAGCTGTTTTTT.

The chain has TRBV10-3 and TRBJ2-2, with D tentatively TRBD1 (6 bases). CDR1 and CDR2 (germline): ENHRY, SYGVKD. V was pared by 0 bases and J by 1 base, with 12 bases between. The CDR3 extends over 17 amino acids. The CDR3 DNA follows: TGTGCCATCAGTGAGTCGAGACAGGAGATGAACACCGGGGAGCTGTTTTTT. Translated, it gives CAISESRQEMNTGELFF.

The CDR3 nucleotides read TGCGCCAGCAGCTTGGGACAGAAAAGCACAGATACGCAGTATTTT. It encodes CASSLGQKSTDTQYF. The rearrangement links TRBV5-1 to TRBJ2-3; the D gene is possibly TRBD1 (5 bases). The CDR3 is 15 residues long. Germline-derived CDR1 and CDR2 are SGHRS and YFSETQ. V lost 0 bases to trimming and J lost 0 bases, with 8 bases between them.

The CDR3: CSVAGATYEQYF. CDR3 coding DNA: TGCAGCGTAGCGGGAGCTACCTACGAGCAGTACTTC. The V gene is TRBV29-1, the J gene TRBJ2-7; 8 nucleotides align to TRBD2. The CDR3 consists of 12 residues. Trimming removed 6 bases from V and 2 bases from J; junction bases left unmatched: 3. Germline-derived CDR1 and CDR2 are SQVTM and ANQGSEA.

The rearrangement uses TRBV5-1 and TRBJ2-7; D possibly corresponds to TRBD2 (7 bases). The CDR3 is made up of 12 amino acids. V lost 7 bases and J lost 2, with 10 bases in between. The germline V gene encodes CDR1 SGHRS and CDR2 YFSETQ. CDR3 sequence (DNA): TGCGCCAGCCGGGGGGCCACCTACGAGCAGTACTTC. The encoded protein is CASRGATYEQYF.

The V and J genes are TRBV2 and TRBJ2-1; D is perhaps TRBD1 (6 bases). Per the germline V gene, CDR1 is SNHLY and CDR2 is FYNNEI. The ends were cut back, 3 bases at V and 4 bases at J, with 13 bases in the middle. The CDR3 extends over 15 amino acids. For the CDR3, the DNA is TGTGCCAGCAGTGAGCAGAGGGGGATATACAATGAGCAGTTCTTC. Translated: CASSEQRGIYNEQFF.

The chain employs TRBV4-1 and TRBJ1-4, with 7 bases aligning to TRBD1. Germline V gives CDR1 MGHRA, CDR2 YSYEKL. The J segment lost 4 bases and the V segment lost 3 bases, leaving 5 bases of the junction unmatched. The CDR3 spans 15 residues. In nucleotides, the CDR3 is TGCGCCAGCAGCCATGGGACAGCAGATAATGAAAAACTGTTTTTT. As protein: CASSHGTADNEKLFF.

This chain uses TRBV9 with TRBJ2-1; weak D call: TRBD1 (7 bases). The CDR3 consists of 15 residues. V was shortened by 3 bases and J by 9 bases, with 19 bases between the two germline ends. CDR1 and CDR2 (germline): SGDLS, YYNGEE. CDR3 coding DNA: TGTGCCAGCAGCGCCCTAGCGACAGGGACCGGTGAGCAGTTCTTC. Encoded protein: CASSALATGTGEQFF.

This clone was seen a single time. The J gene is TRBJ2-7, the V gene TRBV29-1, with TRBD1 identical over 7 bases. Germline V gene sequence: CDR1 SQVTM, CDR2 ANQGSEA. V was clipped by 6 bases and J by 6 bases; unmatched bases: 23. This CDR3 is built from 17 residues. CDR3 DNA sequence: TGCAGCGTCGCTGGGGTAATAGGCCACGACAGGGAGAGCGAGCAGTACTTC. Translated: CSVAGVIGHDRESEQYF.

The V call is TRBV6-5, the J call TRBJ1-2, with 12 bases lining up with TRBD1. Germline V gene sequence: CDR1 MNHEY, CDR2 SVGAGI. The CDR3 covers 15 residues. V lost 5 bases, J lost 7 bases, and 8 bases stayed unmatched. This CDR3 is CASSAPGQGAGGYTF. The CDR3 DNA sequence: TGTGCCAGCAGTGCCCCGGGACAGGGGGCGGGTGGCTACACCTTC.